The clone carrying this T cell receptor beta chain was counted once. Individuals drawn from approximately 22 US areas were about 18 to 100 years old. Cohort assignment relied on participant-reported clinical history. Generated by immunoSEQ multiplex PCR, the TCRdb table keeps only in-frame clones and is missing some. This table has over 200,000 clones, around 90% appearing once. The sample comes from a study of blood T cell repertoires in COVID-19. This receptor was taken from a young woman who had been exposed to COVID-19. The source material was PBMCs or T cells enriched from blood (not recorded which).

The CDR3 sequence is CASSLDSEQYF. Written as DNA, the CDR3 is TGTGCCAGCAGCTTAGATAGCGAGCAGTACTTC. This rearrangement joins TRBV11-2 to TRBJ2-7; D remains unclear. This CDR3 has 11 amino acids. Per the germline V gene, CDR1 is SGHAT and CDR2 is FQNNGV. Between the trimmed V and J ends, which lost 0 bases and 6 bases, there was a span of 3 bases.